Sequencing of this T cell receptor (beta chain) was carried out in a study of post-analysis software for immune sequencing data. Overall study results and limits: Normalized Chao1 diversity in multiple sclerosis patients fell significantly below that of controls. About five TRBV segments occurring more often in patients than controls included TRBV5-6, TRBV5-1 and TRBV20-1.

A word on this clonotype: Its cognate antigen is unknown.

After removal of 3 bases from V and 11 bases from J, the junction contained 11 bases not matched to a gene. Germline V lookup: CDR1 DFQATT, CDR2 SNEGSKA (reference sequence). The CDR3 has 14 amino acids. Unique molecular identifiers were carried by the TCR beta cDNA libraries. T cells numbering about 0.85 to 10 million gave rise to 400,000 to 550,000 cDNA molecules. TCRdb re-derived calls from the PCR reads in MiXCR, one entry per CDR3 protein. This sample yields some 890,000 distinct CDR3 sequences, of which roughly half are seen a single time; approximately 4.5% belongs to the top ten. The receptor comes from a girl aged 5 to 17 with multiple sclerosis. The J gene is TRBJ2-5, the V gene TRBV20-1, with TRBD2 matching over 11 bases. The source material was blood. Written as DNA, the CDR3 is TGCAGTGCTAGGGAACTAGCGGGAGTGGGGGAGCAGTACTTC. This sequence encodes CSARELAGVGEQYF.